This TCR beta chain derives from a study of OX40 agonist ivuxolimab in advanced cancers. Study context: The group had a mean age of about 60 years, ranged from about 20 to 85, and was 82.7% male.

Remarks on this clone: Its target is not known.

Germline values: CDR1 SEHNR, CDR2 FQNEAQ (reference sequence). J lost 8 bases, V lost 4 bases, and 10 bases had no gene match. This CDR3 region has 14 residues. The method was immunoSEQ multiplex PCR; TCRdb's version includes in-frame clones alone and lacks a portion of them. The sample contains 60,000 to 65,000 clones, approximately 92% of which appear only once. General study findings and limits: Clonal expansion in partial responders at 0.1-3.0 mg/kg ranked among the lowest. At doses 0.1 to 3.0 mg/kg, CD4+ and CD8+ clones expanded. Expanded clones tended on average to be more numerous among CD8+ T cells than CD4+.

The V gene is TRBV7-9, the J gene TRBJ1-2; 7 bases agree with TRBD1. This TCR was sampled from an adult with an advanced solid tumor such as melanoma, head and neck, liver or kidney cancer. The sample here was CD4+ or CD8+ T cells sorted from blood, taken in a trial of the OX40 agonist ivuxolimab. In nucleotides, the CDR3 is TGTGCCAGCAGCTCCCAAGGGGGCGCGGGGGGCTACACCTTC. Translation: CASSSQGGAGGYTF.